Listed below are T cell receptor beta chains from one sample, sequenced in a study of cytomegalovirus exposure and HLA in healthy donors. Clones were sequenced by immunoSEQ multiplex PCR, and TCRdb holds only the in-frame ones, with some missing. The table records 55,000 to 70,000 clones, around 80% of them present only once. Sequenced: PBMCs. Receptors originate from a woman in her forties in good health and CMV-seronegative. Both conserved end residues are part of each CDR3. Fields, in order: V gene, D gene, J gene, clone size, CDR3 protein, CDR3 DNA. The D gene is left open where the match is weak. Rows give clone size only sometimes, using once, few, many, or a class for an expanded clone.

>TRBV2|NA|TRBJ1-2|once
CASRQSYGYTF
TGTGCCAGCAGACAGAGCTATGGCTACACCTTC
>TRBV5-4|NA|TRBJ2-1|NA
CASSLGASLASYNEQFF
TGTGCCAGCAGCTTGGGGGCCTCGCTAGCCTCCTACAATGAGCAGTTCTTC
>TRBV10-3|TRBD1|TRBJ1-1|NA
CAISVGTGMNTEAFF
TGTGCCATCAGTGTCGGGACAGGCATGAACACTGAAGCTTTCTTT
>TRBV27|TRBD1|TRBJ1-5|NA
CASSGGQYSNQPQHF
TGTGCCAGCAGTGGGGGACAGTATAGCAATCAGCCCCAGCATTTT
>TRBV29-1|TRBD1|TRBJ1-4|NA
CSAIDRGLEKLFF
TGCAGCGCAATAGACAGGGGGTTGGAAAAACTGTTTTTT
>TRBV7-9|TRBD2|TRBJ2-7|once
CASSPGGFEQYF
TGTGCCAGCAGCCCGGGGGGGTTCGAGCAGTACTTC
>TRBV5-1|TRBD1|TRBJ1-1|NA
CASSLRTTGGLEAFF
TGCGCCAGCAGCTTGAGGACTACAGGGGGCCTTGAAGCTTTCTTT
>TRBV7-9|NA|TRBJ1-1|NA
CASSQKEGDDTEAFF
TGTGCCAGCAGCCAAAAAGAGGGGGATGACACTGAAGCTTTCTTT
>TRBV5-3|TRBD2|TRBJ2-1|NA
CARSTRLAGMQENEQFF
TGTGCCAGAAGCACCAGACTAGCGGGCATGCAGGAGAATGAGCAGTTCTTC
>TRBV27|NA|TRBJ1-4|NA
CASSARFGEKLFF
TGTGCCAGCAGTGCGAGGTTCGGAGAAAAACTGTTTTTT
>TRBV19|NA|TRBJ1-4|few
CASSALRVEKLFF
TGTGCCAGTAGTGCCCTCAGGGTCGAAAAACTGTTTTTT
>TRBV7-9|TRBD2|TRBJ2-5|NA
CASSPWTSGWGEETQYF
TGTGCCAGCAGCCCGTGGACTAGCGGCTGGGGTGAGGAGACCCAGTACTTC
>TRBV11-2|TRBD1|TRBJ2-3|NA
CASSLGTGHTDTQYF
TGTGCCAGCAGCTTAGGGACAGGGCACACAGATACGCAGTATTTT
>TRBV29-1|NA|TRBJ2-1|NA
CSVRDLNYNEQFF
TGCAGCGTCCGGGACTTAAACTACAATGAGCAGTTCTTC
>TRBV10-2|TRBD2|TRBJ2-3|NA
CASSKRGDMGTDTQYF
TGCGCCAGCAGTAAACGGGGGGATATGGGTACAGATACGCAGTATTTT
>TRBV19|NA|TRBJ1-1|NA
CASSNQGPGEAFF
TGTGCCAGTAGTAATCAGGGCCCGGGTGAAGCTTTCTTT
>TRBV6-1|TRBD1|TRBJ1-4|NA
CAIRDSRNEKLFF
TGTGCCATACGGGACAGCAGAAATGAAAAACTGTTTTTT
>TRBV6-5|TRBD1|TRBJ1-1|NA
CASSYGQVNTEAFF
TGTGCCAGCAGTTACGGACAGGTGAACACTGAAGCTTTCTTT
>TRBV5-4|TRBD2|TRBJ2-3|NA
CASSSQLAGVGGTDTQYF
TGTGCCAGCAGCTCGCAACTAGCGGGAGTTGGAGGCACAGATACGCAGTATTTT
>TRBV2|TRBD2|TRBJ2-1|few
CATDTSGRVYEQFF
TGTGCCACAGACACTAGCGGGAGAGTCTATGAGCAGTTCTTC
>TRBV10-1|TRBD1|TRBJ2-7|NA
CASSGDRFDSYEQYF
TGCGCCAGCAGCGGGGACAGGTTTGACTCCTACGAGCAGTACTTC
>TRBV7-9|NA|TRBJ1-1|NA
CASRLLENTEAFF
TGTGCCAGCAGGTTACTAGAGAACACTGAAGCTTTCTTT
>TRBV28|NA|TRBJ1-3|NA
CASTDQGHSGNTIYF
TGTGCCAGCACCGACCAGGGTCACTCTGGAAACACCATATATTTT
>TRBV10-3|NA|TRBJ2-7|once
CAISAVPPAYEQYF
TGTGCCATCAGTGCTGTGCCCCCCGCCTACGAGCAGTACTTC
>TRBV2|TRBD2|TRBJ2-5|NA
CASSDLIGGGRETQYF
TGTGCCAGCAGTGACCTTATTGGGGGAGGGAGAGAGACCCAGTACTTC
>TRBV5-4|TRBD2|TRBJ2-5|once
CASSTGLAGAYQETQYF
TGTGCCAGCAGCACGGGACTAGCGGGAGCATACCAAGAGACCCAGTACTTC
>TRBV6-1|NA|TRBJ2-2|NA
CASSAGTTNTGELFF
TGTGCCAGCAGTGCCGGGACAACCAACACCGGGGAGCTGTTTTTT
>TRBV19|NA|TRBJ2-5|NA
CASSIELGETQYF
TGTGCCAGTAGTATAGAACTAGGAGAGACCCAGTACTTC
>TRBV4-1|TRBD1|TRBJ2-5|NA
CASSHGDRVRETQYF
TGCGCCAGCAGCCATGGGGACAGGGTGAGGGAGACCCAGTACTTC
>TRBV7-9|TRBD1|TRBJ1-1|few
CASSYGQGAAFF
TGTGCCAGCAGCTACGGACAGGGGGCAGCTTTCTTT
>TRBV7-9|TRBD1|TRBJ1-1|NA
CASSLGAGGAGTEAFF
TGTGCCAGCAGCTTAGGGGCAGGGGGCGCGGGCACTGAAGCTTTCTTT
>TRBV28|TRBD2|TRBJ2-3|once
CASNPGLATDTQYF
TGTGCCAGCAACCCGGGACTAGCGACAGATACGCAGTATTTT
>TRBV28|NA|TRBJ2-7|NA
CASSLFPTGPSSPYEQYF
TGTGCCAGCAGTCTATTCCCCACAGGGCCGAGCTCTCCCTACGAGCAGTACTTC
>TRBV5-4|NA|TRBJ1-2|NA
CASSWEDNFYGYTF
TGTGCCAGCAGCTGGGAGGACAATTTCTATGGCTACACCTTC
>TRBV5-6|NA|TRBJ2-5|NA
CASSLGLSQETQYF
TGTGCCAGCAGCTTGGGACTATCCCAAGAGACCCAGTACTTC
>TRBV28|TRBD1|TRBJ1-5|few
CASSSGQGEGQPQHF
TGTGCCAGCAGTTCTGGACAGGGTGAAGGTCAGCCCCAGCATTTT
>TRBV4-3|TRBD2|TRBJ2-1|NA
CASSQSGTSADNEQFF
TGCGCCAGCAGCCAATCCGGGACTAGCGCAGACAATGAGCAGTTCTTC
>TRBV29-1|NA|TRBJ2-3|NA
CSAIKLASFTDTQYF
TGCAGCGCAATTAAACTAGCTAGTTTCACAGATACGCAGTATTTT
>TRBV19|NA|TRBJ2-1|NA
CASRRVGQNNEQFF
TGTGCCAGTAGGAGGGTCGGGCAGAACAATGAGCAGTTCTTC
>TRBV10-3|NA|TRBJ1-1|NA
CAITKTDSMNTEAFF
TGTGCCATCACCAAAACAGACAGCATGAACACTGAAGCTTTCTTT
>TRBV7-8|NA|TRBJ2-2|NA
CASSPRTLGSGELFF
TGTGCCAGCAGCCCCCGGACTCTGGGCTCCGGGGAGCTGTTTTTT
>TRBV2|NA|TRBJ1-5|NA
CASSYQVGRNQPQHF
TGTGCCAGCAGTTACCAGGTGGGTCGCAATCAGCCCCAGCATTTT
>TRBV5-1|NA|TRBJ1-2|NA
CASSLSPTNNYGYTF
TGCGCCAGCAGCTTGTCCCCCACAAATAACTATGGCTACACCTTC
>TRBV4-1|NA|TRBJ1-2|NA
CASSQDRGVTSNYGYTF
TGCGCCAGCAGCCAAGATCGAGGTGTGACTTCTAACTATGGCTACACCTTC
>TRBV4-3|TRBD2|TRBJ2-1|few
CASSQESSGDSYVRSYNEQFF
TGCGCCAGCAGCCAAGAGTCTAGCGGAGACTCATACGTTCGCTCCTACAATGAGCAGTTCTTC
>TRBV7-2|TRBD1|TRBJ1-2|NA
CASSDRGESPYGYTF
TGTGCCAGCAGCGACAGGGGGGAGAGCCCCTATGGCTACACCTTC
>TRBV27|TRBD1|TRBJ1-2|NA
CASSPGQNPLGYTF
TGTGCCAGCAGTCCGGGACAGAATCCCTTGGGCTACACCTTC
>TRBV9|NA|TRBJ1-5|NA
CASSVDGARGQPQHF
TGTGCCAGCAGCGTAGACGGGGCTAGGGGGCAGCCCCAGCATTTT
>TRBV5-1|TRBD1|TRBJ2-7|few
CASSWGTGKNEQYF
TGCGCCAGCAGCTGGGGGACAGGGAAGAACGAGCAGTACTTC
>TRBV6-1|NA|TRBJ2-6|NA
CVTIPAGANVLTF
TGTGTGACTATTCCAGCTGGGGCCAACGTCCTGACTTTC
>TRBV9|TRBD2|TRBJ2-3|NA
CASSVTGRAERETDTQYF
TGTGCCAGCAGCGTAACCGGGAGGGCCGAAAGGGAGACAGATACGCAGTATTTT
>TRBV19|NA|TRBJ2-3|NA
CASSMVFRDTQYF
TGTGCCAGTAGTATGGTGTTCAGAGATACGCAGTATTTT
>TRBV5-6|TRBD1|TRBJ1-5|NA
CASSSSDRGQYSNQPQHF
TGTGCCAGCAGCTCTTCCGACAGGGGCCAATATAGCAATCAGCCCCAGCATTTT
>TRBV7-2|TRBD2|TRBJ2-1|NA
CASSLGLVGNEQFF
TGTGCCAGCAGCCTCGGACTAGTAGGCAATGAGCAGTTCTTC
>TRBV2|TRBD1|TRBJ2-4|NA
CASRPPSGGSDKNIQYF
TGTGCCAGCAGGCCGCCGTCAGGGGGCTCCGACAAAAACATTCAGTACTTC
>TRBV28|NA|TRBJ1-1|NA
CASSVYASWGQMNTEAFF
TGTGCCAGCAGCGTTTATGCCTCCTGGGGGCAGATGAACACTGAAGCTTTCTTT
>TRBV5-8|TRBD1|TRBJ2-1|few
CASLRDRGGNEQFF
TGTGCCTCGCTCCGGGACAGGGGAGGGAATGAGCAGTTCTTC
>TRBV27|TRBD1|TRBJ2-2|once
CASSYQGAGELFF
TGTGCCAGCAGTTACCAGGGGGCCGGGGAGCTGTTTTTT